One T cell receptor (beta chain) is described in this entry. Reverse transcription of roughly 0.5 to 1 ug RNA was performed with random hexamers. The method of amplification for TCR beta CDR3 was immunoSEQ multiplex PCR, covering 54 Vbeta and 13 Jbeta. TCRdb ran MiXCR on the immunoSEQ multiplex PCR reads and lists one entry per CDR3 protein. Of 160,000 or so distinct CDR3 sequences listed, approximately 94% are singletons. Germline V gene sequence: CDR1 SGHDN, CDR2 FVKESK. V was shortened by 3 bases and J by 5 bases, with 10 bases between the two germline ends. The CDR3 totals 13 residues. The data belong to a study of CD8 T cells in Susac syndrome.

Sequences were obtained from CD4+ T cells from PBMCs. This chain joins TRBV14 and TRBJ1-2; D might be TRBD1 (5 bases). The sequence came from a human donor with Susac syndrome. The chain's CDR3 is CASSHRVQYGYTF. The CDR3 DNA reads TGTGCCAGCAGCCACAGGGTGCAATATGGCTACACCTTC.